The next 8 T cell receptor beta chains were all read from a single sample in a study of tissue T cells after allogeneic stem cell transplantation. The method was immunoSEQ multiplex PCR; TCRdb's version includes in-frame clones alone and lacks a portion of them. The table includes about 26,000 clones, roughly nine tenths detected once. The material sequenced was blood, taken before transplantation. These receptors came from a male donor at least 60 years old who later had graft-versus-host disease after an allogeneic stem cell transplant.

The chain combines TRBV6-2 or TRBV6-3 with TRBJ2-2, with unresolved D. The CDR3 loop spans 12 amino acids. Trimming took off 3 bases at V and 4 bases at J, with 3 bases between the two ends. Germline-derived CDR1 and CDR2 are MNHEY and SVGEGT. Written as DNA, the CDR3 is TGTGCCAGCAGTTATGTCACCGGGGAGCTGTTTTTT. Its translation is CASSYVTGELFF.

The chain recombines TRBV30 with TRBJ2-1; TRBD2 agrees at 7 bases. V lost 2 bases to trimming and J lost 1 base; unmatched junction nucleotides: 8. Germline V gene data show CDR1 as GTSNPN and CDR2 as SVGIG (reference sequence). The CDR3 sequence is 16 residues long. CDR3 residues: CAWSKGLSGSYNEQFF. The CDR3 DNA sequence: TGTGCCTGGAGTAAGGGACTATCGGGGTCCTACAATGAGCAGTTCTTC.

This sequence joins TRBV10-1 and TRBJ2-5, with 8 bases lining up with TRBD1. Germline trimming cut 2 bases from V and 7 bases from J; bases unmatched to any gene: 3. The CDR3 consists of 13 residues. Germline CDR1 WNHNN, CDR2 SYGVQD (reference sequence). CDR3 DNA sequence: TGCGCCAGCAGTGAGCCAGGGGGCGCGACCCAGTACTTC. Protein sequence: CASSEPGGATQYF.

The V and J genes are TRBV7-2 and TRBJ2-1; D perhaps matches TRBD1 (5 bases). CDR3 size: 14 residues. CDR1 is SGHTA and CDR2 is FQGNSA in the germline V gene. The V end lost 1 base, the J end lost 3 bases, and 7 bases lay between the germline ends. Written as DNA, the CDR3 is TGTGCCAGCAGCTTAGGCAGGGTCTACAATGAGCAGTTCTTC. Translated: CASSLGRVYNEQFF.

The rearrangement uses TRBV19 and TRBJ1-1; D perhaps matches TRBD1 (6 bases). Germline V gene sequence: CDR1 LNHDA, CDR2 SQIVND (reference sequence). The length of the CDR3 is 13 residues. The V and J ends lost 4 bases and 4 bases respectively, with 10 bases between them. Here the CDR3 DNA reads TGTGCCAGTAGTAGGGGGCTGGGCACTGAAGCTTTCTTT. This translates into CASSRGLGTEAFF.

This clone turned up a few times. The chain carries TRBV9 and TRBJ1-6; D ambiguous. Germline V CDR1 and CDR2: SGDLS, YYNGEE. The CDR3 consists of 13 residues. Between the trimmed V and J ends, which lost 0 bases and 6 bases, there was a span of 4 bases. In DNA, the CDR3 is TGTGCCAGCAGCGTAGTACTTAATTCACCCCTCCACTTT. Translation: CASSVVLNSPLHF.

The chain links TRBV6-5 to TRBJ1-5; TRBD1 matches 7 bases. With V trimmed by 8 bases and J by 0 bases, 4 bases remained unmatched. The germline CDR1 and CDR2 sequences are MNHEY and SVGAGI. The CDR3 spans 14 residues. CDR3 sequence: CASSPGGSNQPQHF. The CDR3 region has the DNA TGTGCCAGCTCACCAGGGGGTAGCAATCAGCCCCAGCATTTT.

The V gene is TRBV7-2, the J gene TRBJ2-7, with D possibly matching TRBD2 (6 bases). CDR1 is SGHTA and CDR2 is FQGNSA in the germline V gene. V shed 5 bases and J shed 2 bases, with 19 bases lying between them. The CDR3 is 16 residues long. Here the CDR3 reads CASSPGGDFTPYEQYF. DNA of the CDR3: TGTGCCAGCAGCCCCGGGGGTGACTTCACCCCCTACGAGCAGTACTTC. The full variable domain, in which reference TRBV7-2 and TRBJ2-7 provide the parts outside the CDR3, is GAGVSQSPSNKVTEKGKDVELRCDPISGHTALYWYRQSLGQGLEFLIYFQGNSAPDKSGLPSDRFSAERTGGSVSTLTIQRTQQEDSAVYLCASSPGGDFTPYEQYFGPGTRLTVT.